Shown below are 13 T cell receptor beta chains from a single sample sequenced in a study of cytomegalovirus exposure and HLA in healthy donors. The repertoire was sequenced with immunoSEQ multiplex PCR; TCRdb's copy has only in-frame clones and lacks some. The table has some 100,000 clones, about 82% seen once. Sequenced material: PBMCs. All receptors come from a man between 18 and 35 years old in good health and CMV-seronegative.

CDR3 amino acids: CSQRGKTQYF. The CDR3 bases are TGCAGTCAGCGGGGGAAGACCCAGTACTTC. The chain couples TRBV20-1 to TRBJ2-5, with TRBD2 matching 8 bases. The trim removed 8 bases at V and 6 bases at J, leaving 2 bases unmatched. There are 10 residues in the CDR3. In germline, CDR1 is DFQATT, CDR2 SNEGSKA (reference sequence).

The CDR3: CASSSGPTGLGGYTF. CDR3 nucleotide sequence: TGTGCCAGCAGCTCAGGCCCCACAGGGTTGGGTGGCTACACCTTC. The chain carries TRBV5-6 and TRBJ1-2; a weak D match, TRBD1 (6 bases). Germline-derived CDR1 and CDR2 are SGHDT and YYEEEE. The CDR3 has 15 amino acids. The V and J ends lost 3 bases and 7 bases respectively, with 19 bases between them. Filled out from reference TRBV5-6 and TRBJ1-2, the complete variable domain reads DAGVTQSPTHLIKTRGQQVTLRCSPKSGHDTVSWYQQALGQGPQFIFQYYEEEERQRGNFPDRFSGHQFPNYSSELNVNALLLGDSALYLCASSSGPTGLGGYTFGSGTRLTVV.

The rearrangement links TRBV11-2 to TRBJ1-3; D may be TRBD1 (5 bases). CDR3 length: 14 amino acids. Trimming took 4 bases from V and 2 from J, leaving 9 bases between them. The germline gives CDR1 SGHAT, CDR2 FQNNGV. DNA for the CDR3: TGTGCCAGCAGCTCCAGGGTTGCTGGAAACACCATATATTTT. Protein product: CASSSRVAGNTIYF.

The CDR3 is CASSLSGGTGSNYGYTF. The CDR3 region has the DNA TGTGCCAGCAGCTTGTCGGGGGGTACCGGATCTAACTATGGCTACACCTTC. The chain links TRBV7-9 to TRBJ1-2, with D tentatively TRBD1 (5 bases). CDR1 is SEHNR, CDR2 FQNEAQ, per germline (reference sequence). The length of the CDR3 is 17 residues. The V end lost 3 bases, the J end lost 0 bases, and 17 bases lay between the germline ends.

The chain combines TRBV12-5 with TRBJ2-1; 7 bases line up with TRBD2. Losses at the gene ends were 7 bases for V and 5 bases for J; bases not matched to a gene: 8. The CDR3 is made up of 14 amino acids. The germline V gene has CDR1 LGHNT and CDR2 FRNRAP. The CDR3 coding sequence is TGTGCTAGTGCTCCGGGACTATATAACAATGAGCAGTTCTTC. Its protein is CASAPGLYNNEQFF.

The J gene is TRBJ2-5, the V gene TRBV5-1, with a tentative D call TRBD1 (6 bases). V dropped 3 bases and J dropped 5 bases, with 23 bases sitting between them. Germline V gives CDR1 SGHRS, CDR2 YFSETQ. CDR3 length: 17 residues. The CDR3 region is CASSSLEDRFTRETQYF. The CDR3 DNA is TGCGCCAGCAGCTCACTAGAGGACAGATTTACCAGGGAGACCCAGTACTTC.

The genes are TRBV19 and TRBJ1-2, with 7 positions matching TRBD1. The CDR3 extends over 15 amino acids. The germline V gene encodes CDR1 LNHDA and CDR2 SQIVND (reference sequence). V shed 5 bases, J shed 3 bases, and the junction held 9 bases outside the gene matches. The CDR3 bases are TGTGCCAGTAGTGCTATAGACAGGGTAGACTATGGCTACACCTTC. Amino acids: CASSAIDRVDYGYTF.

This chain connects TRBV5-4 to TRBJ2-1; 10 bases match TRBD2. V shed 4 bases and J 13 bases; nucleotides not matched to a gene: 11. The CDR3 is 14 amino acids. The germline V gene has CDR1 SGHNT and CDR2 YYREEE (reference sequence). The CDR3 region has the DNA TGTGCCAGCAGCCTGATCGGAGCGGGGGGGCCCCAGTTCTTC. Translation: CASSLIGAGGPQFF.

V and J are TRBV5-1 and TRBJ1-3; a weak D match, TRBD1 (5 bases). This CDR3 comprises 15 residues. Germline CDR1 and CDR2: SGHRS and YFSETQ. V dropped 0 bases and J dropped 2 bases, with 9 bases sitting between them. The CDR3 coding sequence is TGCGCCAGCAGCTTGGAGCGGGGGGCTGGAAACACCATATATTTT. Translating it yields CASSLERGAGNTIYF.

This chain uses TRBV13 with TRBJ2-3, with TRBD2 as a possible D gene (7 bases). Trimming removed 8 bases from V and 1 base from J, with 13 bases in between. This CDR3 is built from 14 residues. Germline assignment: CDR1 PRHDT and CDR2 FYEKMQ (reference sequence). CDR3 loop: CASDRGAGTDTQYF. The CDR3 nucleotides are TGTGCCAGCGATCGGGGGGCAGGCACAGATACGCAGTATTTT.

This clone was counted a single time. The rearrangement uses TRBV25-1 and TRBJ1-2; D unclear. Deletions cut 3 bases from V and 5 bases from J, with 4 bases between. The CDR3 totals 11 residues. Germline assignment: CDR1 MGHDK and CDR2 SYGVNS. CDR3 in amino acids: CASSDQYGYTF. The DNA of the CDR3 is TGTGCCAGCAGTGACCAATATGGCTACACCTTC.

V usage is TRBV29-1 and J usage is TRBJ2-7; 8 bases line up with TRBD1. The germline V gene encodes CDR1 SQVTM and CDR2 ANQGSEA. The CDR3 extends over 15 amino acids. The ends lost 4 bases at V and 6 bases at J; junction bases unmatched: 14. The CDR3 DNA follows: TGCAGCGTTGGGGTCGCTCGGACAGGGACATCCGAGCAGTACTTC. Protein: CSVGVARTGTSEQYF.

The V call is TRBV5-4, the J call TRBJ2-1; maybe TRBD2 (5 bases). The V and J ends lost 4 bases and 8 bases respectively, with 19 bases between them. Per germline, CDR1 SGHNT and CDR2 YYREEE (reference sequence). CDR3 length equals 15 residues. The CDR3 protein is CASSPGYADVHEQFF. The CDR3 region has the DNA TGTGCCAGCAGCCCGGGGTACGCCGACGTCCATGAGCAGTTCTTC.